These 29 T cell receptor beta chains were sequenced from one sample in a study of cytomegalovirus exposure and HLA in healthy donors. Generated by immunoSEQ multiplex PCR, the TCRdb table keeps only in-frame clones and is missing some. The profile shows 150,000 to 180,000 clones, around nine tenths of them singletons. Sequencing input: PBMCs. Every receptor here comes from a man aged 18 to 35 in good health and CMV-seropositive.

The chain has TRBV18 and TRBJ2-7, with TRBD2 matching 7 bases. From germline, CDR1 is KGHSH and CDR2 LQKENI. The CDR3 covers 15 residues. Trimming cost V 3 bases and J 2 bases; bases outside gene matches: 7. Here the CDR3 reads CASSPVLADTYEQYF. The CDR3 DNA reads TGTGCCAGCTCACCGGTCCTAGCGGATACCTACGAGCAGTACTTC.

The gene calls are TRBV30 and TRBJ1-2; TRBD1 matches at 7 bases. V was pared by 8 bases and J by 6 bases, with 6 bases of the junction left unmatched. The CDR3 contains 11 residues. The germline V gene has CDR1 GTSNPN and CDR2 SVGIG (reference sequence). The CDR3 DNA follows: TGTGCCACGGACAGGCAAGATGGCTACACCTTC. Protein product: CATDRQDGYTF. Variable domain in full (rest from reference TRBV30 and TRBJ1-2): SQTIHQWPATLVQPVGSPLSLECTVEGTSNPNLYWYRQAAGRGLQLLFYSVGIGQISSEVPQNLSASRPQDRQFILSSKKLLLSDSGFYLCATDRQDGYTFGSGTRLTVV.

Only a few counts were recorded for this clone. The V gene is TRBV27, the J gene TRBJ2-7; no clear D. Germline CDR1 reads MNHEY; CDR2 reads SMNVEV (reference sequence). Trimming cost V 3 bases and J 3 bases, with 9 bases left between them. CDR3 length: 13 residues. DNA for the CDR3: TGTGCCAGCAGTTTGAGACTCCACTACGAGCAGTACTTC. Translation gives CASSLRLHYEQYF.

V is TRBV19 and J is TRBJ1-5, with 7 bases that match TRBD1. The CDR3 has 15 amino acids. Germline CDR1 reads LNHDA; CDR2 reads SQIVND (reference sequence). J gave up 0 bases and V 5 bases, and 4 bases lay outside the gene matches. The CDR3 bases are TGTGCCAGTAGTGCCCGGGACAGTAGCAATCAGCCCCAGCATTTT. Amino acid sequence: CASSARDSSNQPQHF.

The V call is TRBV7-9, the J call TRBJ2-7; D is unclear. Trimming removed 7 bases from V and 5 bases from J, with 24 bases in between. Per the germline V gene, CDR1 is SEHNR and CDR2 is FQNEAQ (reference sequence). This CDR3 spans 16 amino acids. The CDR3 protein is CASTRFQLAARDEQYF. The CDR3 bases are TGTGCCAGCACCCGCTTCCAACTCGCGGCTCGGGACGAGCAGTACTTC.

As DNA, the CDR3 is TGTGCCAGCAGCTTAGGGCTAGTATCCTACGAGCAGTACTTC. This encodes CASSLGLVSYEQYF. The rearrangement links TRBV7-2 to TRBJ2-7, with unresolved D. Germline values: CDR1 SGHTA, CDR2 FQGNSA. CDR3 length: 14 residues. Trimming left V 1 base short and J 1 base short, with 8 bases between.

The chain links TRBV6-5 to TRBJ2-1; D call uncertain. Trimming shortened V by 0 bases and J by 6 bases, and 6 bases separated the two germline ends. The V gene's germline CDR1 is MNHEY and CDR2 SVGAGI. The CDR3 runs 13 residues. CDR3 nucleotide sequence: TGTGCCAGCAGTTACTCCTTATCCAATGAGCAGTTCTTC. Amino acid sequence: CASSYSLSNEQFF.

V usage is TRBV27 and J usage is TRBJ1-1; no clear D. Germline V gene sequence: CDR1 MNHEY, CDR2 SMNVEV (reference sequence). V was trimmed by 7 bases and J by 4 bases, leaving 13 bases between them. CDR3 length equals 13 residues. The CDR3 coding sequence is TGTGCCAGCACTCCTACCCCGGGCACTGAAGCTTTCTTT. Its protein is CASTPTPGTEAFF.

The CDR3 protein is CASSDLLAGGFTDTQYF. The CDR3 DNA is TGTGCCAGCAGTGACTTACTAGCGGGGGGCTTTACAGATACGCAGTATTTT. The chain recombines TRBV6-4 with TRBJ2-3; 12 nucleotides match TRBD2. The V gene's germline CDR1 is MRHNA and CDR2 SNTAGT. Trimming removed 1 base from V and 3 bases from J; junction bases left unmatched: 5. This CDR3 comprises 17 residues.

CDR3 amino acids: CASSLYQGGSYGYTF. The CDR3 DNA follows: TGTGCCAGCAGCTTATATCAGGGAGGCTCCTATGGCTACACCTTC. The rearrangement joins TRBV7-9 to TRBJ1-2, with D possibly TRBD1 on 5 matching bases. Trimming removed 2 bases from V and 4 bases from J, with 14 bases in between. Germline V gene sequence: CDR1 SEHNR, CDR2 FQNEAQ (reference sequence). The CDR3 is 15 amino acids.

The gene calls are TRBV5-4 and TRBJ2-5; tentative D call: TRBD2 (6 bases). V was shortened by 4 bases and J by 5 bases, with 18 bases between the two germline ends. CDR3 size: 15 residues. Germline V gene data show CDR1 as SGHNT and CDR2 as YYREEE (reference sequence). The CDR3 region has the DNA TGTGCCAGCAGCCCAGGGACGGGGGTACGGGAGACCCAGTACTTC. Amino acids: CASSPGTGVRETQYF.

The rearrangement uses TRBV27 and TRBJ2-5; tentative D call: TRBD1 (6 bases). This CDR3 is built from 12 residues. Trimming left V 4 bases short and J 6 bases short, with 9 bases between. Germline lookup yields CDR1 MNHEY and CDR2 SMNVEV (reference sequence). CDR3 DNA sequence: TGTGCCAGCAGTTACGACAGGAAGACCCAGTACTTC. Encoded protein: CASSYDRKTQYF.

This chain links TRBV6-5 with TRBJ1-4; 7 bases are shared with TRBD1. The V gene end was trimmed by 6 bases and the J gene end by 8 bases; junction bases not matched to a gene: 12. Germline V gene sequence: CDR1 MNHEY, CDR2 SVGAGI. The CDR3 has 15 residues. The CDR3 spells CASRTRRGLDEKLFF. The CDR3 DNA reads as TGTGCCAGCAGGACCCGAAGGGGGCTAGACGAAAAACTGTTTTTT.

The J gene is TRBJ1-5, the V gene TRBV7-8, with D unresolved. Germline V gene data show CDR1 as SGHVS and CDR2 as FQNEAQ. This CDR3 has 19 amino acids. Trimming removed 4 bases from V and 0 bases from J, with 22 bases in between. The CDR3 region is CASSSTRQTASDSNQPQHF. The CDR3 DNA sequence: TGTGCCAGCAGCTCTACGCGGCAGACGGCTTCTGATAGCAATCAGCCCCAGCATTTT.

The chain employs TRBV7-2 and TRBJ2-1; TRBD1 matches at 7 bases. This CDR3 has 15 amino acids. Trimming cost V 3 bases and J 9 bases; bases outside gene matches: 11. Germline loops: CDR1 SGHTA, CDR2 FQGNSA. In DNA, the CDR3 is TGTGCCAGCAGCTTCCTACTCGCTGGGACAGCTGAGCAGTTCTTC. Amino acids: CASSFLLAGTAEQFF.

The gene calls are TRBV19 and TRBJ2-2; D is unclear. The CDR3 totals 14 residues. The V end was cut by 1 base, the J end by 4 bases, with 7 bases between. Germline CDR1 is LNHDA and CDR2 is SQIVND (reference sequence). The CDR3 nucleotides read TGTGCCAGTAGTATAGTTGGCTTCACCGGGGAGCTGTTTTTT. It yields the protein CASSIVGFTGELFF. Full variable domain (rest looked up from reference TRBV19 and TRBJ2-2): DGGITQSPKYLFRKEGQNVTLSCEQNLNHDAMYWYRQDPGQGLRLIYYSQIVNDFQKGDIAEGYSVSREKKESFPLTVTSAQKNPTAFYLCASSIVGFTGELFFGEGSRLTVL.

This clone was observed a single time. The chain couples TRBV29-1 to TRBJ2-7; perhaps TRBD2 as D (6 bases). V lost 4 bases and J 2 bases, leaving 18 bases between the germline ends. The CDR3 covers 15 residues. CDR1 and CDR2 (germline): SQVTM, ANQGSEA. The CDR3 DNA follows: TGCAGCGTTGGGAATACCGGGGGTCCCACCTACGAGCAGTACTTC. It yields the protein CSVGNTGGPTYEQYF.

The chain links TRBV5-5 to TRBJ2-7; the D is unclear. This CDR3 comprises 12 residues. The ends were cut back, 2 bases at V and 4 bases at J, with 7 bases in the middle. Germline lookup yields CDR1 SGHKS and CDR2 YYEKEE (reference sequence). CDR3 sequence reads: CASSFSEYEQYF. In DNA form, the CDR3 reads TGTGCCAGCAGCTTCTCAGAATACGAGCAGTACTTC. The entire variable domain, with the rest obtained from reference TRBV5-5 and TRBJ2-7, is as follows: DAGVTQSPTHLIKTRGQQVTLRCSPISGHKSVSWYQQVLGQGPQFIFQYYEKEERGRGNFPDRFSARQFPNYSSELNVNALLLGDSALYLCASSFSEYEQYFGPGTRLTVT.

This clone showed up just a few times. V usage is TRBV5-6 and J usage is TRBJ2-3, with 11 nucleotides matching TRBD2. V shed 4 bases, J shed 8 bases, and the junction held 9 bases outside the gene matches. This CDR3 comprises 15 residues. Germline CDR1 reads SGHDT; CDR2 reads YYEEEE. This chain's CDR3 is CASSGGLAVLGTQYF. The CDR3 nucleotides are TGTGCCAGCAGCGGGGGACTAGCGGTCCTGGGTACGCAGTATTTT. The variable domain in full, completed from reference TRBV5-6 and TRBJ2-3, reads DAGVTQSPTHLIKTRGQQVTLRCSPKSGHDTVSWYQQALGQGPQFIFQYYEEEERQRGNFPDRFSGHQFPNYSSELNVNALLLGDSALYLCASSGGLAVLGTQYFGPGTRLTVL.

The gene calls are TRBV27 and TRBJ2-7; 10 bases align to TRBD1. The V gene end was trimmed by 6 bases and the J gene end by 2 bases; junction bases not matched to a gene: 13. Germline V lookup: CDR1 MNHEY, CDR2 SMNVEV (reference sequence). This CDR3 contains 17 residues. The CDR3 sequence: CASSPSPPGQGTYEQYF. In DNA, the CDR3 is TGTGCCAGCAGCCCCTCCCCCCCGGGACAGGGGACCTACGAGCAGTACTTC.

J is TRBJ2-7 and V is TRBV5-1, with D possibly matching TRBD1 (6 bases). The germline gives CDR1 SGHRS, CDR2 YFSETQ. CDR3 length: 15 residues. V was pared by 0 bases and J by 2 bases, with 12 bases between. The CDR3, as DNA: TGCGCCAGCAGCTTGGCCGTGGGACAAACCTACGAGCAGTACTTC. Translating it yields CASSLAVGQTYEQYF.

This clone came up once. This chain links TRBV2 with TRBJ2-3; weak D call: TRBD2 (5 bases). The V gene lost 3 bases and the J gene lost 2 bases, with 12 bases spanning the gap. The CDR3 has 15 residues. Germline CDR1 reads SNHLY; CDR2 reads FYNNEI. CDR3 nucleotides: TGTGCCAGCAGTGATGGCGGGCCTCTCACAGATACGCAGTATTTT. It is translated as CASSDGGPLTDTQYF.

This clone appeared a few times. The chain links TRBV4-2 to TRBJ1-5; D is perhaps TRBD1 (5 bases). V lost 1 base and J lost 4, with 11 bases in between. The CDR3 loop spans 15 amino acids. Germline V lookup: CDR1 LGHNA, CDR2 YNFKEQ. CDR3 in DNA: TGTGCCAGCAGCCAAGGTCCAGGGTATAATCAGCCCCAGCATTTT. The encoded protein is CASSQGPGYNQPQHF.

The genes are TRBV6-5 and TRBJ2-7; 11 nucleotides agree with TRBD2. This CDR3 is 16 amino acids long. The germline gives CDR1 MNHEY, CDR2 SVGAGI. Trimming removed 0 bases from V and 2 bases from J; junction bases left unmatched: 3. The CDR3 DNA sequence: TGTGCCAGCAGTTACTCCGGGACTAGCGGACCCTACGAGCAGTACTTC. It is translated as CASSYSGTSGPYEQYF.

The rearrangement uses TRBV6-1 and TRBJ1-5; no definite D call. The CDR3 length is 17 residues. Trimming shortened V by 2 bases and J by 5 bases, and 19 bases separated the two germline ends. CDR1 and CDR2 (germline): MNHNS, SASEGT. The CDR3, as DNA: TGTGCCAGCAGTGAACCCGCCGCGACGGGTATCGATCAGCCCCAGCATTTT. As protein: CASSEPAATGIDQPQHF.

The rearrangement joins TRBV5-6 to TRBJ2-6, with D unclear. The CDR3 has 15 residues. Germline V lookup: CDR1 SGHDT, CDR2 YYEEEE. The ends were cut back, 0 bases at V and 0 bases at J, with 4 bases in the middle. This CDR3 is CASSLAVSGANVLTF. The CDR3 nucleotides read TGTGCCAGCAGCTTGGCTGTCTCTGGGGCCAACGTCCTGACTTTC.

V is TRBV18 and J is TRBJ2-7, with a weak D call TRBD1 (5 bases). This CDR3 comprises 15 residues. V lost 6 bases and J 0 bases, leaving 15 bases between the germline ends. Per germline, CDR1 KGHSH and CDR2 LQKENI. DNA of the CDR3: TGTGCCAGCTCCCCGGTCAGGGTTTTCTCCTACGAGCAGTACTTC. Translating gives CASSPVRVFSYEQYF.

The CDR3 spells CASSLVGGEHYEQYF. The CDR3 region has the DNA TGCGCCAGCAGCTTGGTAGGGGGTGAGCACTACGAGCAGTACTTC. V and J are TRBV5-1 and TRBJ2-7; possible D gene TRBD1, 6 bases. Germline V gene lookup returns CDR1 SGHRS and CDR2 YFSETQ. The V and J ends lost 0 bases and 3 bases respectively, with 13 bases between them. The CDR3 sequence is 15 residues long.

The chain employs TRBV27 and TRBJ2-3, with D tentatively TRBD2 (5 bases). CDR3 length equals 14 residues. Germline CDR1 is MNHEY and CDR2 is SMNVEV (reference sequence). Trimming left V 4 bases short and J 3 bases short, with 11 bases between. CDR3 sequence reads: CASSSRTVTDTQYF. CDR3 DNA sequence: TGTGCCAGCAGTTCTCGGACTGTAACAGATACGCAGTATTTT.